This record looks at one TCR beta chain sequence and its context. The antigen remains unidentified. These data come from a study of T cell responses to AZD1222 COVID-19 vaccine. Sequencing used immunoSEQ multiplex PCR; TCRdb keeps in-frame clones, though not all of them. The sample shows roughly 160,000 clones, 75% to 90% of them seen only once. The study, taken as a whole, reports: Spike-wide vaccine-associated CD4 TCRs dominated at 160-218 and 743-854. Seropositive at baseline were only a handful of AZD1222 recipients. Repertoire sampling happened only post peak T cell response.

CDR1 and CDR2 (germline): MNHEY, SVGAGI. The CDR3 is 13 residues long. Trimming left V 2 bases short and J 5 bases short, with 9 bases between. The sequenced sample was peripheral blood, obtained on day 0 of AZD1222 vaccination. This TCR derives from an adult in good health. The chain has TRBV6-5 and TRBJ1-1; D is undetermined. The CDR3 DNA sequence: TGTGCCAGCAGTTACAGGGATGGGACTGAAGCTTTCTTT. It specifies CASSYRDGTEAFF.